Reported below is one TCR beta chain. Its cognate antigen is unknown. The protocol was immunoSEQ multiplex PCR, while the TCRdb copy is restricted to in-frame clones and leaves out a portion. The table records around 2.3 million clones, 90% to 97% of them present only once. The sample comes from a study of shared clonotypes between healthy human individuals. Each sample came from a Caucasian adult donor living in Nashville, Tennessee. CDR3 length: 14 amino acids. Per the germline V gene, CDR1 is MGHDK and CDR2 is SYGVNS. With V trimmed by 4 bases and J by 4 bases, 3 bases remained unmatched. Findings and caveats of the study: When compared with the clonotypes that were shared by all four sorted-subset donors, the non-shared clonotypes turned out to have lower generation probabilities.

The sequence was obtained from a man aged 18 to 35 in good health. V and J are TRBV25-1 and TRBJ1-4; 7 bases fit TRBD1. The sample taken for sequencing was naive CD4+ T cells sorted from blood. The subset here: CD45RA+ positively selected. CDR3 loop: CASSAGTDNEKLFF. The DNA of the CDR3 is TGTGCCAGCAGTGCTGGGACAGATAATGAAAAACTGTTTTTT. Filled out from reference TRBV25-1 and TRBJ1-4, the complete variable domain reads EADIYQTPRYLVIGTGKKITLECSQTMGHDKMYWYQQDPGMELHLIHYSYGVNSTEKGDLSSESTVSRIRTEHFPLTLESARPSHTSQYLCASSAGTDNEKLFFGSGTQLSVL.